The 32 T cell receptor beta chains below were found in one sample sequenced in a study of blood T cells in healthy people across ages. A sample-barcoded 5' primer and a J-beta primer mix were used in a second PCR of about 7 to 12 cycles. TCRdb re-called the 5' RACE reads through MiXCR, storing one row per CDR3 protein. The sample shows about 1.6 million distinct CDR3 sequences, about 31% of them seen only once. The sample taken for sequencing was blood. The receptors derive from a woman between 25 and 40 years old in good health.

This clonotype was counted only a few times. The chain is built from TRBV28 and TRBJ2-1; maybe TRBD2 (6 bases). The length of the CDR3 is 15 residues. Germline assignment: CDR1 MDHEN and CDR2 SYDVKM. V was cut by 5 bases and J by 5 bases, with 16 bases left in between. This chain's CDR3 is CASSLRDGLNNEQFF. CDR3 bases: TGTGCCAGCAGTCTGCGGGACGGGCTTAACAATGAGCAGTTCTTC.

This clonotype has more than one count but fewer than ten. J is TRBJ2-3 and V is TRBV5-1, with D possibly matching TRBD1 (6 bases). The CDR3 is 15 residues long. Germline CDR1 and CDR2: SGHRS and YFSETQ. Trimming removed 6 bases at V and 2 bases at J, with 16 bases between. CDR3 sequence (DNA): TGCGCCAGCACCTTACGCGGACAGCCCACAGATACGCAGTATTTT. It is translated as CASTLRGQPTDTQYF.

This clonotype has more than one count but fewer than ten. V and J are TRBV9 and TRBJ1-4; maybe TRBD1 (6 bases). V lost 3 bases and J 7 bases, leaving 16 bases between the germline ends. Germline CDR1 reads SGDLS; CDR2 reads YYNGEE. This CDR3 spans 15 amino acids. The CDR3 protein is CASSEDTGMGEKLFF. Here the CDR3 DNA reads TGTGCCAGCAGCGAAGACACAGGGATGGGTGAAAAACTGTTTTTT.

CDR3 amino acids: CASSKEGSRSEQFF. The CDR3 DNA sequence: TGTGCCAGCAGCAAAGAGGGTAGCCGGAGTGAGCAGTTCTTC. The genes are TRBV7-9 and TRBJ2-1; a weak D match, TRBD2 (5 bases). The CDR3 has 14 amino acids. The germline V and J ends were trimmed by 5 bases and 9 bases, with 17 bases remaining between them. Germline V lookup: CDR1 SEHNR, CDR2 FQNEAQ (reference sequence).

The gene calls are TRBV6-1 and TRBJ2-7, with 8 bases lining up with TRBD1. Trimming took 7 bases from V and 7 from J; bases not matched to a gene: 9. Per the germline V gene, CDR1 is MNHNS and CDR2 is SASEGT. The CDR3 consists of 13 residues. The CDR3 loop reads CASIGQGSGEQYF. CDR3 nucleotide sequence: TGTGCCAGCATTGGACAGGGTAGTGGAGAGCAGTACTTC.

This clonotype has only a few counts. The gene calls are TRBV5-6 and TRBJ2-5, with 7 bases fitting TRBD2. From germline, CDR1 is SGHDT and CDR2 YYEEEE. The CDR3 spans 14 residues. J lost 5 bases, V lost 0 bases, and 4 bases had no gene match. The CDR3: CASSLDTRGETQYF. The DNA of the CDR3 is TGTGCCAGCAGCTTGGATACGCGGGGGGAGACCCAGTACTTC.

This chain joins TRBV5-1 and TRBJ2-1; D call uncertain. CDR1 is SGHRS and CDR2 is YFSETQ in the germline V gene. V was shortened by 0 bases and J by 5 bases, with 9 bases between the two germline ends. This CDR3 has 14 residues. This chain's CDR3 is CASSLAKADNEQFF. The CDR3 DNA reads TGCGCCAGCAGCTTGGCCAAGGCGGACAATGAGCAGTTCTTC.

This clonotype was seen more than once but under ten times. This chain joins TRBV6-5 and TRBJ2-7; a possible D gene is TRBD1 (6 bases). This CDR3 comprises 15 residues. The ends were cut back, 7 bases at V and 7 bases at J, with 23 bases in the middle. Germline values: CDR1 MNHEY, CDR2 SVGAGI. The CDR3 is CASTQSGHRAEEQYF. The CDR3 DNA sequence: TGTGCCAGCACTCAAAGTGGGCACAGGGCTGAGGAGCAGTACTTC.

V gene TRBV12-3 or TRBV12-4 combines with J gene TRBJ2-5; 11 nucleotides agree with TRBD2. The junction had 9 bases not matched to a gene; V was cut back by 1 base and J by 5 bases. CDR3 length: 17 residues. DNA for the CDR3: TGTGCCAGCAGTTTAGGTCCTAGCGGGGGGTTCATGGAGACCCAGTACTTC. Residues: CASSLGPSGGFMETQYF.

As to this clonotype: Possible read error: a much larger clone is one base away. The CDR3 bases are TGCGCCAGCAGCCCGGACAGCCGAAATCGGCCCCAGCATTTT. This codes for CASSPDSRNRPQHF. This rearrangement joins TRBV5-1 to TRBJ1-5, with D possibly TRBD1 on 6 matching bases. The CDR3 is 14 residues long. Germline CDR1 and CDR2: SGHRS and YFSETQ.

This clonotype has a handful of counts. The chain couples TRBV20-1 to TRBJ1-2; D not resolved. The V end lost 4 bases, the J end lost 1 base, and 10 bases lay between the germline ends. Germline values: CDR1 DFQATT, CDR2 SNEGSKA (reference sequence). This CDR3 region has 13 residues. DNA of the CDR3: TGCAGTGCTACGGACTCAATTAACTATGGCTACACCTTC. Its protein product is CSATDSINYGYTF.

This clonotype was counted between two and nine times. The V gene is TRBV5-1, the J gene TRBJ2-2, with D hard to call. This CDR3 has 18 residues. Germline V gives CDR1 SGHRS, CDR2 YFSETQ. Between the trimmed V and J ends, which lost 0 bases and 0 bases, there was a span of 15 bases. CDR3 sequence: CASSLDLFASANTGELFF. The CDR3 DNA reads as TGCGCCAGCAGCTTGGATCTATTTGCATCCGCGAACACCGGGGAGCTGTTTTTT.

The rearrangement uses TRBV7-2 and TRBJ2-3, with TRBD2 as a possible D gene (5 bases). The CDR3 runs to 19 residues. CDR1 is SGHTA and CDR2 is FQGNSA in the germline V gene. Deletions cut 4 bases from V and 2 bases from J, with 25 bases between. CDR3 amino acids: CASSSQSRQEARDTDTQYF. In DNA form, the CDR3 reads TGTGCCAGCAGCTCCCAGTCGCGCCAGGAAGCTCGGGACACAGATACGCAGTATTTT.

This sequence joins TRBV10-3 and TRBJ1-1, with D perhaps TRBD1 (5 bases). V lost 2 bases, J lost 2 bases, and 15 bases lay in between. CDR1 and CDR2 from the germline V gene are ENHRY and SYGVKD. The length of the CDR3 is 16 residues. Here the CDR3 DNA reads TGTGCCATCAGTGAGAATCACCTCGGGGGTAACACTGAAGCTTTCTTT. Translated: CAISENHLGGNTEAFF.

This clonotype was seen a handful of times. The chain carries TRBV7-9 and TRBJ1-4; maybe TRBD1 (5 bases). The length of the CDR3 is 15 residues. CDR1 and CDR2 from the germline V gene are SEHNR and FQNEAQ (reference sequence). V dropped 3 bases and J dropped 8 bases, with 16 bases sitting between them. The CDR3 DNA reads TGTGCCAGCAGCTTCATCACAGGTCAAGGAGAAAAACTGTTTTTT. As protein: CASSFITGQGEKLFF. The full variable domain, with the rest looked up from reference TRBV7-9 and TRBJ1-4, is DTGVSQNPRHKITKRGQNVTFRCDPISEHNRLYWYRQTLGQGPEFLTYFQNEAQLEKSRLLSDRFSAERPKGSFSTLEIQRTEQGDSAMYLCASSFITGQGEKLFFGSGTQLSVL.

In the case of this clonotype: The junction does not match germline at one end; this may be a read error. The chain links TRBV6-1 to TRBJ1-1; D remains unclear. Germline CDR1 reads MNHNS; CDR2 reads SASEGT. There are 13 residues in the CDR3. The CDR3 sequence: CVSSDFGGTEAFF. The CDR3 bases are TGTGTCAGCAGTGACTTTGGTGGGACTGAAGCTTTCTTT.

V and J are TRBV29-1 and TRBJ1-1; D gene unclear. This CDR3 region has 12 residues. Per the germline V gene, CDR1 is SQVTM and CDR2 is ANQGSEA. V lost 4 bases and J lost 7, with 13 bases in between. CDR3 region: CSVALGYLEAFF. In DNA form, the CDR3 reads TGCAGCGTTGCTTTGGGTTACCTTGAAGCTTTCTTT.

The CDR3 sequence: CASSTDGGVGNEKLFF. The CDR3 DNA reads as TGTGCCAGCAGCACGGACGGGGGCGTCGGTAATGAAAAACTGTTTTTT. V and J are TRBV7-9 and TRBJ1-4, with D possibly being TRBD1 (6 bases). The CDR3 loop spans 16 amino acids. V lost 5 bases, J lost 4 bases, and 17 bases lay in between. Looked up from germline, CDR1 is SEHNR and CDR2 is FQNEAQ (reference sequence).

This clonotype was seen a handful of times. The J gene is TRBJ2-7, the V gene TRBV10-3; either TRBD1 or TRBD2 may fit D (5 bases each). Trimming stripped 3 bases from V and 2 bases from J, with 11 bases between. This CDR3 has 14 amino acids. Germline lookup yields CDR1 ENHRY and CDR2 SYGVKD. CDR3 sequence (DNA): TGTGCCATCAGTGACGGGACCACGGCCTACGAGCAGTACTTC. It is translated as CAISDGTTAYEQYF.

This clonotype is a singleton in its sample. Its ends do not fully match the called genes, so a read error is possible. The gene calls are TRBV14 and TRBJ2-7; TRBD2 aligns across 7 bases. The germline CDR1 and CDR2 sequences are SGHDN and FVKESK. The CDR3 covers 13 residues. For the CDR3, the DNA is TGTGCCGGCAGCCAAGTTGGGACTACCCAAATGTACTTC. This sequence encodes CAGSQVGTTQMYF.

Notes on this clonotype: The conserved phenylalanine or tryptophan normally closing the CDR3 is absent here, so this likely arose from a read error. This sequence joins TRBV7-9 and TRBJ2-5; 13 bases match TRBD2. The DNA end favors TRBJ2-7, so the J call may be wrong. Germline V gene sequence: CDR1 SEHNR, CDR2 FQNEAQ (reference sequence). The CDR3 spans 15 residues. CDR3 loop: CASSSRTSGSDEQYC. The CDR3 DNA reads TGTGCCAGCAGCTCGAGGACTAGCGGGAGTGACGAGCAGTACTGC.

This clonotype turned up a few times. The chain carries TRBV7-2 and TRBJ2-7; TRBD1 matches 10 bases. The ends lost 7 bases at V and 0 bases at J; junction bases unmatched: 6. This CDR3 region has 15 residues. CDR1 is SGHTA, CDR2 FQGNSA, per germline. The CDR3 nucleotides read TGTGCCAGCAAGCGGGGACAGGGGAACTCCTACGAGCAGTACTTC. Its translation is CASKRGQGNSYEQYF.

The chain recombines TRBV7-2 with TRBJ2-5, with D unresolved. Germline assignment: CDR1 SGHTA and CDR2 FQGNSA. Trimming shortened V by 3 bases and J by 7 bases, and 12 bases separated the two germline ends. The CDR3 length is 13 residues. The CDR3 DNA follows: TGTGCCAGCAGCTTTGTCTCTCGCGGGACCCAGTACTTC. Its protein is CASSFVSRGTQYF.

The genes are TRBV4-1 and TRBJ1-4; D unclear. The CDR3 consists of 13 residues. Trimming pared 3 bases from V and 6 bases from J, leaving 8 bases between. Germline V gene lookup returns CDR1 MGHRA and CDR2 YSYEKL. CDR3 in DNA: TGCGCCAGCAGCCACATGCTAGATGAAAAACTGTTTTTT. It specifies CASSHMLDEKLFF.

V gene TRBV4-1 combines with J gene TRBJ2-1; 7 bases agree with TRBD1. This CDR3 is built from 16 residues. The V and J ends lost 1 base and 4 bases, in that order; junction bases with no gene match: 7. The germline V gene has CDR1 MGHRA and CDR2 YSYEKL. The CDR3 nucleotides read TGCGCCAGCAGCCAAGCTAGGGACAGACCTTACAATGAGCAGTTCTTC. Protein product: CASSQARDRPYNEQFF.

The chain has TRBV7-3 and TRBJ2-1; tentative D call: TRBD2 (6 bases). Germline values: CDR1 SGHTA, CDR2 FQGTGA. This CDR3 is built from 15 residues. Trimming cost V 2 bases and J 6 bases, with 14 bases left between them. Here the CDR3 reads CASSLARGGVNEQFF. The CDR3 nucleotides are TGTGCCAGCAGCTTAGCTAGAGGAGGGGTCAATGAGCAGTTCTTC.

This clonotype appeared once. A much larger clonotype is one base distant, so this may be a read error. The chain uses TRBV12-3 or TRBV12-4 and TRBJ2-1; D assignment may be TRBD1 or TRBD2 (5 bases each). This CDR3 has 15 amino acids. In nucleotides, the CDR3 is TGTGCCGGCAGGCCGGGGACCGCCCCCTACAATGAGCAGTTCTTC. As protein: CAGRPGTAPYNEQFF.

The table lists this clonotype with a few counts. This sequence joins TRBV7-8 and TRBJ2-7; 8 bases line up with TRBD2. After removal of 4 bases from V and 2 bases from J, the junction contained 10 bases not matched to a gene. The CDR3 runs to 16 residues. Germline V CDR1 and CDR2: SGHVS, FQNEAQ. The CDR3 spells CASSSAGAGGTYEQYF. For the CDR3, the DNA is TGTGCCAGCAGCTCGGCTGGGGCGGGAGGTACCTACGAGCAGTACTTC.

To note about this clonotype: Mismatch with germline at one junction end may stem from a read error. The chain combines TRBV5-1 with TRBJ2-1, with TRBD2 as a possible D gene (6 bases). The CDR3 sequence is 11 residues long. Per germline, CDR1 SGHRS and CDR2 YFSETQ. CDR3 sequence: CVSSLAGLLFF. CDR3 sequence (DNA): TGCGTCAGCAGCTTGGCAGGACTATTGTTCTTC. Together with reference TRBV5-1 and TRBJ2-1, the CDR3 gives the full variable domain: KAGVTQTPRYLIKTRGQQVTLSCSPISGHRSVSWYQQTPGQGLQFLFEYFSETQRNKGNFPGRFSGRQFSNSRSEMNVSTLELGDSALYLCVSSLAGLLFFGPGTRLTVL.

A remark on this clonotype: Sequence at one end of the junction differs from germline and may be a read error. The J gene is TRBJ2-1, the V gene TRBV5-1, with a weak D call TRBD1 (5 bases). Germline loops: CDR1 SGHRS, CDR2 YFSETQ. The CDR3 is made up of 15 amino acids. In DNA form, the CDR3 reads TGCGCCAGCAGCTTCTCGGACACCCGCTACAATAAGCAGTTCTTC. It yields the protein CASSFSDTRYNKQFF.

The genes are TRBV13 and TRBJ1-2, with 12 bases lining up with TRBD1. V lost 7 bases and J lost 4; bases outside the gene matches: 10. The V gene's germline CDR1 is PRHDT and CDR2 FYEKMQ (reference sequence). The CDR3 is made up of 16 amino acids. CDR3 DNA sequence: TGTGCCAGCACCCGGGACAGGGGGCGAGGGGGCTATGGCTACACCTTC. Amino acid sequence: CASTRDRGRGGYGYTF.

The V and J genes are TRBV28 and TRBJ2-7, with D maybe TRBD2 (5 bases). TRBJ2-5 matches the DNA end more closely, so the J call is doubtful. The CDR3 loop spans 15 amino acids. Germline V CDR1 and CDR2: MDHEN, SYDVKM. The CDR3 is CASSYRAEVQETQYF. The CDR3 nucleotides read TGTGCCAGCAGTTATCGAGCGGAGGTCCAAGAGACCCAGTACTTC.